These 18 T cell receptor beta chains were sequenced from one sample in a study of blood T cells in healthy people across ages. Sample-barcoded 5' priming and a J-beta primer mix drove a second PCR of 7 to 11 cycles. TCRdb fed the 5' RACE reads into MiXCR, producing one record per CDR3 protein. The sample includes some 1,500,000 distinct CDR3 sequences, around 40% seen only once; the top ten take around 4%. Sequencing was carried out using blood. Source of these receptors: a woman younger than 30 in good health.

V gene TRBV29-1 combines with J gene TRBJ2-5; 7 bases fit TRBD2. The CDR3 extends over 14 amino acids. Germline assignment: CDR1 SQVTM and CDR2 ANQGSEA. Germline trimming cut 7 bases from V and 2 bases from J; bases unmatched to any gene: 10. CDR3 protein: CSASSGTQQETQYF. CDR3 DNA: TGCAGCGCAAGCAGCGGGACCCAACAAGAGACCCAGTACTTC.

V and J are TRBV12-3 or TRBV12-4 and TRBJ2-1; 8 nucleotides align to TRBD1. Germline trimming cut 7 bases from V and 6 bases from J; bases unmatched to any gene: 8. The CDR3 covers 14 residues. CDR3 in DNA: TGTGCCAGCAACGACCGACAGGGGATCAATGAGCAGTTCTTC. Residues: CASNDRQGINEQFF.

The chain links TRBV7-2 to TRBJ2-5, with no clear D. The V gene lost 1 base and the J gene lost 0 bases, with 9 bases spanning the gap. This CDR3 contains 15 residues. Germline CDR1 reads SGHTA; CDR2 reads FQGNSA. CDR3 nucleotides: TGTGCCAGCAGCTTAGGGGGTTACTACCAAGAGACCCAGTACTTC. Translated, it gives CASSLGGYYQETQYF. Variable domain in full (rest from reference TRBV7-2 and TRBJ2-5): GAGVSQSPSNKVTEKGKDVELRCDPISGHTALYWYRQSLGQGLEFLIYFQGNSAPDKSGLPSDRFSAERTGGSVSTLTIQRTQQEDSAVYLCASSLGGYYQETQYFGPGTRLLVL.

The rearrangement uses TRBV24-1 and TRBJ1-5; perhaps TRBD1 as D (5 bases). Germline CDR1 reads KGHDR; CDR2 reads SFDVKD. Trimming removed 7 bases from V and 5 bases from J, with 11 bases in between. The CDR3 contains 13 residues. The CDR3 loop reads CATRGTADQPQHF. The CDR3 nucleotides are TGTGCCACCAGAGGGACGGCAGATCAGCCCCAGCATTTT.

The gene calls are TRBV29-1 and TRBJ2-7; unclear D gene. The CDR3 is 14 amino acids. Germline CDR1 is SQVTM and CDR2 is ANQGSEA. Between the trimmed V and J ends, which lost 7 bases and 0 bases, there was a span of 16 bases. As DNA, the CDR3 is TGCAGCGCCCAGGACGGTTTTCACTCCTACGAGCAGTACTTC. Translating gives CSAQDGFHSYEQYF.

The chain recombines TRBV4-1 with TRBJ2-3; D gene uncertain. Germline V lookup: CDR1 MGHRA, CDR2 YSYEKL. V lost 0 bases and J lost 4, with 11 bases in between. This CDR3 contains 15 residues. For the CDR3, the DNA is TGCGCCAGCAGCCAAGAACCAGGCGGCTCAGATACGCAGTATTTT. Protein sequence: CASSQEPGGSDTQYF.

This clonotype showed up just once. The V gene is TRBV14, the J gene TRBJ2-1, with 10 bases lining up with TRBD2. This CDR3 spans 17 amino acids. The germline gives CDR1 SGHDN, CDR2 FVKESK. The V gene end was trimmed by 4 bases and the J gene end by 6 bases; junction bases not matched to a gene: 12. CDR3 coding DNA: TGTGCCAGCAGCCCTCGTCTAGCGGGAGCCTGGGGCAATGAGCAGTTCTTC. Protein: CASSPRLAGAWGNEQFF.

This clonotype has a count of ten or more. The chain recombines TRBV28 with TRBJ1-1; D gene unclear. Germline lookup yields CDR1 MDHEN and CDR2 SYDVKM. This CDR3 has 13 residues. Between the trimmed V and J ends, which lost 6 bases and 0 bases, there was a span of 8 bases. The CDR3 is CASRQTMNTEAFF. The CDR3 nucleotides read TGTGCCAGCAGACAGACAATGAACACTGAAGCTTTCTTT. Full variable domain (missing parts from reference TRBV28 and TRBJ1-1): DVKVTQSSRYLVKRTGEKVFLECVQDMDHENMFWYRQDPGLGLRLIYFSYDVKMKEKGDIPEGYSVSREKKERFSLILESASTNQTSMYLCASRQTMNTEAFFGQGTRLTVV.

This clonotype occurred once. V and J are TRBV6-5 and TRBJ1-2; D is perhaps TRBD1 (5 bases). Germline-derived CDR1 and CDR2 are MNHEY and SVGAGI. Trimming took off 2 bases at V and 8 bases at J, with 12 bases between the two ends. The CDR3 covers 13 residues. The CDR3 protein is CASSYGGLRGYTF. The CDR3 DNA follows: TGTGCCAGCAGTTACGGGGGTTTGAGAGGCTACACCTTC.

The V and J genes are TRBV4-3 and TRBJ2-1; TRBD2 matches 9 bases. V shed 0 bases and J 13 bases; nucleotides not matched to a gene: 10. This CDR3 is built from 15 residues. Germline V gene lookup returns CDR1 LGHNA and CDR2 YSLEER. DNA for the CDR3: TGCGCCAGCAGCCAAGATATAGCTAGCGGGACCCTTCAGTTCTTC. This codes for CASSQDIASGTLQFF.

The V gene is TRBV5-1, the J gene TRBJ2-7; 7 bases are shared with TRBD1. The CDR3 totals 13 residues. J lost 4 bases, V lost 3 bases, and 4 bases had no gene match. CDR1 and CDR2 (germline): SGHRS, YFSETQ. For the CDR3, the DNA is TGCGCCAGCAGCTGGAGACAGGGTTACGAGCAGTACTTC. As protein: CASSWRQGYEQYF.

The V and J genes are TRBV6-5 and TRBJ1-1; a weak D match, TRBD1 (5 bases). This CDR3 region has 12 residues. The germline V gene encodes CDR1 MNHEY and CDR2 SVGAGI. Trimming took off 2 bases at V and 7 bases at J, with 8 bases between the two ends. In DNA form, the CDR3 reads TGTGCCAGCAGTTACGCCGGGGGTGAAGCTTTCTTT. It is translated as CASSYAGGEAFF.

The chain has TRBV3-1 and TRBJ2-3; no clear D gene. The CDR3 is made up of 14 amino acids. V was cut by 1 base and J by 7 bases, with 12 bases left in between. Germline V CDR1 and CDR2: LGHDT, YNNKEL (reference sequence). In DNA, the CDR3 is TGTGCCAGCAGCCAAGGTTCGTCACTAAATACGCAGTATTTT. As protein: CASSQGSSLNTQYF.

This clonotype was detected a few times. V and J are TRBV7-2 and TRBJ2-5; D not resolved. The DNA end is a closer match to TRBJ2-7, so the J assignment may be wrong. The CDR3 has 14 amino acids. Germline-derived CDR1 and CDR2 are SGHTA and FQGNSA. CDR3: CASSLGAILYEQYF. The DNA of the CDR3 is TGTGCCAGCAGCTTAGGGGCGATACTATACGAGCAGTACTTC.

V gene TRBV9 combines with J gene TRBJ2-1; D is perhaps TRBD2 (5 bases). The DNA end lines up better with TRBJ2-7; the J call may be wrong. This CDR3 is 16 amino acids long. Germline V CDR1 and CDR2: SGDLS, YYNGEE. The CDR3 here is CASKHVSGAPYNEQYF. The CDR3 coding sequence is TGTGCCAGTAAACACGTCAGCGGAGCCCCCTACAATGAGCAGTACTTC.

The chain is built from TRBV30 and TRBJ2-7, with D uncertain. The CDR3 sequence is 13 residues long. V gave up 0 bases and J gave up 0 bases, with 6 bases separating them. Per germline, CDR1 GTSNPN and CDR2 SVGIG (reference sequence). The CDR3 sequence is CAWSVVSSYEQYF. In DNA form, the CDR3 reads TGTGCCTGGAGTGTAGTCAGCTCCTACGAGCAGTACTTC.

The sample holds a few counts of this clonotype. V usage is TRBV6-6 and J usage is TRBJ1-4; unclear D gene. The V gene's germline CDR1 is MNHNY and CDR2 SVGAGI (reference sequence). Trimming pared 0 bases from V and 4 bases from J, leaving 9 bases between. The length of the CDR3 is 15 residues. The CDR3 sequence: CASSYSAHDNEKLFF. In nucleotides, the CDR3 is TGTGCCAGCAGTTACTCAGCACATGATAATGAAAAACTGTTTTTT.

The chain couples TRBV21-1 to TRBJ2-5; the DNA was not used to check the table's D call, TRBD1. The assigned J gene may be wrong: the sequence end matches TRBJ2-1 better. TRBV21-1 is given as a pseudogene. The CDR3 is made up of 15 amino acids. CDR3 DNA sequence: TGTGCCAGCAGCACCGTGACAGGGTCTCAAGAGACCCAGTTCTTC. It yields the protein CASSTVTGSQETQFF.